The 9 T cell receptor beta chains reported below all come from one sample, sequenced in a study of T cell responses to AZD1222 COVID-19 vaccine (dated by TCRdb to about 2021). The library came from the immunoSEQ multiplex PCR assay. What TCRdb holds here is the immuneACCESS table cut down to in-frame rearrangements. Part of the clones is not present; checked against another copy, under half of the missing clones reflect an unresolved V gene, and the others are unexplained. The sample table records about 140,000 clones; approximately 90% of these occur just once. The ten largest account for about 3.7% of the sample. In the paper's terms, the time point label means: baseline before first vaccination. Sample: peripheral blood, taken on day 0 of AZD1222 vaccination. These receptors came from an adult in good health.

The CDR3 is CASSGSQGNEQFF. The CDR3 DNA reads TGTGCCAGCAGTGGGAGCCAGGGGAATGAGCAGTTCTTC. This chain connects TRBV2 to TRBJ2-1; a possible D gene is TRBD1 (6 bases). This CDR3 contains 13 residues. Trimming cost V 4 bases and J 7 bases, with 11 bases left between them. Germline loops: CDR1 SNHLY, CDR2 FYNNEI.

This chain links TRBV25-1 with TRBJ1-6; TRBD1 matches at 8 bases. Germline CDR1 reads MGHDK; CDR2 reads SYGVNS. This CDR3 is 14 amino acids long. The V gene end was trimmed by 6 bases and the J gene end by 7 bases; junction bases not matched to a gene: 5. CDR3 nucleotide sequence: TGTGCCAGCAGCGGACAGGGAGGGAATTCACCCCTCCACTTT. Translated, it gives CASSGQGGNSPLHF.

This chain uses TRBV5-6 with TRBJ2-5, with D perhaps matching TRBD1 (5 bases). The CDR3 is made up of 13 amino acids. The germline V gene has CDR1 SGHDT and CDR2 YYEEEE. V was shortened by 2 bases and J by 5 bases, with 10 bases between the two germline ends. The DNA for the CDR3 is TGTGCCAGCAGCTTACAGGCCAGGGAGACCCAGTACTTC. Translation: CASSLQARETQYF.

This sequence joins TRBV6-2 or TRBV6-3 and TRBJ1-5, with a possible D match to TRBD1 (5 bases). V lost 5 bases to trimming and J lost 4 bases, with 12 bases between them. CDR1 and CDR2 from the germline V gene are MNHEY and SVGEGT. The CDR3 extends over 14 amino acids. The CDR3 sequence: CASSNTGRNQPQHF. The DNA of the CDR3 is TGTGCCAGCAGTAACACAGGACGGAATCAGCCCCAGCATTTT.

This clone has only one observation. The chain carries TRBV5-1 and TRBJ1-5; TRBD1 is a possible D gene (5 bases). Germline assignment: CDR1 SGHRS and CDR2 YFSETQ. V was trimmed by 5 bases and J by 5 bases, leaving 11 bases between them. The CDR3 is 13 amino acids. The DNA of the CDR3 is TGCGCCAGCAGTAGGGGAAGCGATCAGCCCCAGCATTTT. It yields the protein CASSRGSDQPQHF.

This chain joins TRBV7-2 and TRBJ2-3; TRBD2 matches at 10 bases. Trimming removed 3 bases from V and 6 bases from J; junction bases left unmatched: 6. Germline CDR1 and CDR2: SGHTA and FQGNSA. This CDR3 has 15 amino acids. For the CDR3, the DNA is TGTGCCAGCAGCTTTACTAGCGGGGAGGGGGATACGCAGTATTTT. Its translation is CASSFTSGEGDTQYF.

The chain carries TRBV19 and TRBJ2-3; no definite D call. From germline, CDR1 is LNHDA and CDR2 SQIVND (reference sequence). The CDR3 extends over 11 amino acids. Trimming removed 3 bases from V and 4 bases from J, with 2 bases in between. The CDR3 region is CASSMADTQYF. DNA of the CDR3: TGTGCCAGTAGTATGGCAGATACGCAGTATTTT.

The chain couples TRBV9 to TRBJ1-4; D is uncertain. CDR3 length: 15 amino acids. V was clipped by 0 bases and J by 2 bases, with 8 bases between them. Germline CDR1 SGDLS, CDR2 YYNGEE. CDR3 coding DNA: TGTGCCAGCAGCGTAGGGAGGGCGACTAATGAAAAACTGTTTTTT. This codes for CASSVGRATNEKLFF.

This clone was seen once. The chain has TRBV7-2 and TRBJ1-2; 7 bases line up with TRBD1. After removal of 4 bases from V and 4 bases from J, the junction contained 12 bases not matched to a gene. From germline, CDR1 is SGHTA and CDR2 FQGNSA. This CDR3 comprises 16 residues. CDR3 protein: CASSSSQGGAGYGYTF. CDR3 nucleotides: TGTGCCAGCAGCTCCTCTCAGGGGGGGGCGGGCTATGGCTACACCTTC.